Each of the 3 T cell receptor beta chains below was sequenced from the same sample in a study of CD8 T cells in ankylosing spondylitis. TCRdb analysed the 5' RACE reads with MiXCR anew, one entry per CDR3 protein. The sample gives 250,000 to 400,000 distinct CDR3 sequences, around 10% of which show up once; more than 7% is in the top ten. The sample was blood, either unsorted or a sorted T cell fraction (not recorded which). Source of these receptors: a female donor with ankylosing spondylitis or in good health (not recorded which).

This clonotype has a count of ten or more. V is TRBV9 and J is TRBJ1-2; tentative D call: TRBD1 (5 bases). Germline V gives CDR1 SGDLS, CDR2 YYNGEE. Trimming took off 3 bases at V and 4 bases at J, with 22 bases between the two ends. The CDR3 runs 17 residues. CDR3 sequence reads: CASSEGTGSTYGYGYTF. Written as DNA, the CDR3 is TGTGCCAGCAGCGAGGGGACGGGTAGTACGTATGGCTATGGCTACACCTTC.

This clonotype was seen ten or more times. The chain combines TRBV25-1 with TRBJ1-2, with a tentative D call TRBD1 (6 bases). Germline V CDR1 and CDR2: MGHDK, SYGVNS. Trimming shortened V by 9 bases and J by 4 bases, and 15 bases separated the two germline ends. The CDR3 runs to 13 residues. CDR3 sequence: CASSSDRIYGYTF. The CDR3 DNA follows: TGTGCCAGTTCGAGCGACAGGATCTATGGCTACACCTTC.

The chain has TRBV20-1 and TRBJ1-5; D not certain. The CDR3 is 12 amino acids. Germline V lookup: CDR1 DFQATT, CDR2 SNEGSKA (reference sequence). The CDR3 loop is CSTATPNQPQHF. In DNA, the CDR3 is TGCAGCACAGCGACTCCCAATCAGCCCCAGCATTTT.